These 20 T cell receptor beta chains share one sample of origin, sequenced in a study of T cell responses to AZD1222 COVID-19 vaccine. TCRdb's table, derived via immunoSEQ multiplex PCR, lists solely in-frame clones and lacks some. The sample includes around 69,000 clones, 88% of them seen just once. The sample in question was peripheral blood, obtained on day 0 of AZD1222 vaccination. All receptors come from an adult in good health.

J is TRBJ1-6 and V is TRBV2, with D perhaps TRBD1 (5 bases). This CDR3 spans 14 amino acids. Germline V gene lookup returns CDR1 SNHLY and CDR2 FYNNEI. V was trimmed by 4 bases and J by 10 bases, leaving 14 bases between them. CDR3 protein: CASSVKGSGSPLHF. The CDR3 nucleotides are TGTGCCAGCAGTGTGAAGGGGAGCGGGTCACCCCTCCACTTT.

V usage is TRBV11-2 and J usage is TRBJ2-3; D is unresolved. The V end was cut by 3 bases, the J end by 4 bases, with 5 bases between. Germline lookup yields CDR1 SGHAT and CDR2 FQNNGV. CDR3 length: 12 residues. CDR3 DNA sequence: TGTGCCAGCAGCTTCTTTTCAGATACGCAGTATTTT. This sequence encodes CASSFFSDTQYF. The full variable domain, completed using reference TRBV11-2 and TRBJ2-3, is EAGVAQSPRYKIIEKRQSVAFWCNPISGHATLYWYQQILGQGPKLLIQFQNNGVVDDSQLPKDRFSAERLKGVDSTLKIQPAKLEDSAVYLCASSFFSDTQYFGPGTRLTVL.

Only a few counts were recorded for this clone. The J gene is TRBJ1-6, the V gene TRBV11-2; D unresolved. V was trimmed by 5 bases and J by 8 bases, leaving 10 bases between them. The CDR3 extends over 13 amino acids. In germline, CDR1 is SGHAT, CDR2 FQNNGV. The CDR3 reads CASSPQKDSPLHF. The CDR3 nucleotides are TGTGCCAGCAGCCCCCAAAAGGATTCACCCCTCCACTTT.

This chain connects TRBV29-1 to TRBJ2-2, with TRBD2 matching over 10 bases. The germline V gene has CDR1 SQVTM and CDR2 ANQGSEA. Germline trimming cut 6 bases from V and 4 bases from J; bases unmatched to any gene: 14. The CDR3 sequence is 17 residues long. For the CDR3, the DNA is TGCAGCGTCCCCCCGGAAGGGGTAGCGGGAGGCACCGGGGAGCTGTTTTTT. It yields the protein CSVPPEGVAGGTGELFF.

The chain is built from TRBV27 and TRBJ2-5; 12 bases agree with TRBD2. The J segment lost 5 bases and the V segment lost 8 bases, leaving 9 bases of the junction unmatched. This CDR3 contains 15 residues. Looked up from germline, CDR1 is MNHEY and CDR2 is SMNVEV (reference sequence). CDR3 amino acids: CASAKTSGGWETQYF. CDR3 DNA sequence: TGTGCCAGCGCAAAGACTAGCGGGGGTTGGGAGACCCAGTACTTC.

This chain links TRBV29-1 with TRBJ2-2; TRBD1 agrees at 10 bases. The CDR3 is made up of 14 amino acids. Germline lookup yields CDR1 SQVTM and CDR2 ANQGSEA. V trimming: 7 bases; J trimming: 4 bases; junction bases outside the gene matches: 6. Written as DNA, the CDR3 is TGCAGCGGCCAGACAGGGGGCAGCACCGGGGAGCTGTTTTTT. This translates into CSGQTGGSTGELFF.

The CDR3 sequence is CASGTSGKETQYF. The CDR3, as DNA: TGTGCCAGCGGGACTAGCGGAAAAGAGACCCAGTACTTC. The chain links TRBV25-1 to TRBJ2-5; TRBD2 matches 11 bases. Germline trimming cut 8 bases from V and 3 bases from J; bases unmatched to any gene: 2. The germline V gene has CDR1 MGHDK and CDR2 SYGVNS. The CDR3 is made up of 13 amino acids. Combining the CDR3 with reference TRBV25-1 and TRBJ2-5 gives the whole variable domain EADIYQTPRYLVIGTGKKITLECSQTMGHDKMYWYQQDPGMELHLIHYSYGVNSTEKGDLSSESTVSRIRTEHFPLTLESARPSHTSQYLCASGTSGKETQYFGPGTRLLVL.

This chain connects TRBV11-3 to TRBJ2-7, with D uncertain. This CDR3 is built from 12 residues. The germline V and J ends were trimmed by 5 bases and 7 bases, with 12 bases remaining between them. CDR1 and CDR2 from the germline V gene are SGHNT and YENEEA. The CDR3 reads CASSGMDEEQYF. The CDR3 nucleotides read TGTGCCAGCAGCGGGATGGACGAGGAGCAGTACTTC.

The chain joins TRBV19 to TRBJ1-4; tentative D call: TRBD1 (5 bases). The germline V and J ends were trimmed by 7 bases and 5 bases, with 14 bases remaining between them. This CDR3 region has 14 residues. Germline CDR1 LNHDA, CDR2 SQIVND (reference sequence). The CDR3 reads CASKGTYQNEKLFF. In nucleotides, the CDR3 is TGTGCCAGTAAGGGGACCTACCAAAATGAAAAACTGTTTTTT.

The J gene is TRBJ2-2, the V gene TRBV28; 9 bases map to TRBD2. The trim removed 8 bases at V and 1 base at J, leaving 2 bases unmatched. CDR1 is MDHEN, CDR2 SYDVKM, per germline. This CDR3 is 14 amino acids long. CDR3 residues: CASATSGNTGELFF. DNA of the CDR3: TGTGCCAGCGCGACTAGCGGGAACACCGGGGAGCTGTTTTTT.

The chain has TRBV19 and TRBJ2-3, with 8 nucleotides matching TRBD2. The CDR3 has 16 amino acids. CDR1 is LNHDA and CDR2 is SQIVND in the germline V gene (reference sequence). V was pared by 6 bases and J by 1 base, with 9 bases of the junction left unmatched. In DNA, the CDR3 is TGTGCCAGTAGCCCGGGGGGGTATAGGCGCACAGATACGCAGTATTTT. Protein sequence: CASSPGGYRRTDTQYF. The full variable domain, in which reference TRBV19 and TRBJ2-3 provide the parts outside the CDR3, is DGGITQSPKYLFRKEGQNVTLSCEQNLNHDAMYWYRQDPGQGLRLIYYSQIVNDFQKGDIAEGYSVSREKKESFPLTVTSAQKNPTAFYLCASSPGGYRRTDTQYFGPGTRLTVL.

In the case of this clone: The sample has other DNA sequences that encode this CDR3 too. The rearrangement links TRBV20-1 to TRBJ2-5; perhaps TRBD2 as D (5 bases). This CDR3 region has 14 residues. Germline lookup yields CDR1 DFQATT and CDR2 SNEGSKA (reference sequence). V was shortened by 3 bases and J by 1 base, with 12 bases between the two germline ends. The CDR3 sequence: CSASLGLAQETQYF. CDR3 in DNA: TGCAGTGCTAGTCTAGGTCTAGCCCAAGAGACCCAGTACTTC.

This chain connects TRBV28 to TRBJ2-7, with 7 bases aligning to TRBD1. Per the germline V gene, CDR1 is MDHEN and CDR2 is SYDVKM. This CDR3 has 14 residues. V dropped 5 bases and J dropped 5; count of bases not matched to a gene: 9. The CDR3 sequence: CASSPQHRGDEQYV. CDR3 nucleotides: TGTGCCAGCAGTCCCCAGCACAGGGGAGACGAGCAGTACGTC.

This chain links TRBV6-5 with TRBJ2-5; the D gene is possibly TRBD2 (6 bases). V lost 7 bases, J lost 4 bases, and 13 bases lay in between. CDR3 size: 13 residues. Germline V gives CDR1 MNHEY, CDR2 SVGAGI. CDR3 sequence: CASTEGRGETQYF. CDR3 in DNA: TGTGCCAGCACGGAGGGTCGGGGAGAGACCCAGTACTTC.

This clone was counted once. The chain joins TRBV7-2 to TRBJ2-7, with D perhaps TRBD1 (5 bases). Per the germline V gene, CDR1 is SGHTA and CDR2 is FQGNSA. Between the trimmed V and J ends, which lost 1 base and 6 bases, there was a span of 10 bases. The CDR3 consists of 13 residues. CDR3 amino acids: CASSLGGISEQYV. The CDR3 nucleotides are TGTGCCAGCAGCTTAGGGGGCATCAGCGAGCAGTACGTC.

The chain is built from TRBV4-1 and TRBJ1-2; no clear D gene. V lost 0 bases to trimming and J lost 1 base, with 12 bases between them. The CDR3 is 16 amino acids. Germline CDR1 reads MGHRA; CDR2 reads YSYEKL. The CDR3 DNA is TGCGCCAGCAGCCAAGATGCGGGAGTAGATAACTATGGCTACACCTTC. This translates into CASSQDAGVDNYGYTF.

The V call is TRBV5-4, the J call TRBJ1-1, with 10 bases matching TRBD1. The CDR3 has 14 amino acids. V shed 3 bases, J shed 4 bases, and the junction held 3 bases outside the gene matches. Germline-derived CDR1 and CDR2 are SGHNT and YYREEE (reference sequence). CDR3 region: CASSSRQGATEAFF. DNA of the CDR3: TGTGCCAGCAGCTCGCGACAGGGGGCCACTGAAGCTTTCTTT. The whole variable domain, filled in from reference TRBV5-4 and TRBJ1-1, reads ETGVTQSPTHLIKTRGQQVTLRCSSQSGHNTVSWYQQALGQGPQFIFQYYREEENGRGNFPPRFSGLQFPNYSSELNVNALELDDSALYLCASSSRQGATEAFFGQGTRLTVV.

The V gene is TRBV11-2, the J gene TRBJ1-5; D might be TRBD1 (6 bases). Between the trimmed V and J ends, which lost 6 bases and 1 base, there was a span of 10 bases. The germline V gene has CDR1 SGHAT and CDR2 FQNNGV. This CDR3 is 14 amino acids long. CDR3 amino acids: CASRKGGSNQPQHF. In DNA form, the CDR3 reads TGTGCCAGCAGGAAGGGGGGAAGCAATCAGCCCCAGCATTTT.

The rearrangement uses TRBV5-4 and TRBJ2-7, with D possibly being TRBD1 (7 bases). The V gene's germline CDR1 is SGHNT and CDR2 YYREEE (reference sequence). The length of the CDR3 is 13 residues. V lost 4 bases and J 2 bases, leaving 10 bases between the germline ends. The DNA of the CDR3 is TGTGCCAGCAGCGCGGGACAGACCTACGAGCAGTACTTC. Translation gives CASSAGQTYEQYF.

CDR3 DNA: TGTGCCAGCAGCTCTCAGGGGGCGAGACAGCCCCAGCATTTT. This translates into CASSSQGARQPQHF. The chain combines TRBV27 with TRBJ1-5; 8 nucleotides align to TRBD1. CDR1 is MNHEY, CDR2 SMNVEV, per germline (reference sequence). The length of the CDR3 is 14 residues. Germline trimming cut 6 bases from V and 7 bases from J; bases unmatched to any gene: 8.